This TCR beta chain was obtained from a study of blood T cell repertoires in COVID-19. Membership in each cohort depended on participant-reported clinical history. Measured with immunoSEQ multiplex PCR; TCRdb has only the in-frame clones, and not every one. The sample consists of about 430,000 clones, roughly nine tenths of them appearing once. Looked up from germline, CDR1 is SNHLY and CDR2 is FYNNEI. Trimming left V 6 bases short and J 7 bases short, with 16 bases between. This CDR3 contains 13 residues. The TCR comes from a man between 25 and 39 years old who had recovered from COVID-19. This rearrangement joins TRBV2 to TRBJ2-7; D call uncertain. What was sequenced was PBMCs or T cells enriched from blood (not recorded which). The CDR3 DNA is TGTGCCAGCAGCCCGGCGGCGGTTTGGGAGCAGTACTTC. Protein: CASSPAAVWEQYF.